The clone carrying this T cell receptor (beta chain) was counted a single time. Assay used: immunoSEQ multiplex PCR; TCRdb lists only in-frame clones, some missing. The sample gives 200,000 to 250,000 clones, 88% of which show up once; about 2.4% is in the top ten. Categorization into cohorts depended on clinical history that participants reported. Donors of Cohort 3 who recovered were those that had two negative PCRs, clearance, or symptom resolution. With 3 bases removed from V and 1 base from J, the gap between germline ends came to 9 bases. The length of the CDR3 is 14 residues. Germline V CDR1 and CDR2: SNHLY, FYNNEI. The data were taken from a study of blood T cell repertoires in COVID-19.

The V gene is TRBV2, the J gene TRBJ1-1, with D tentatively TRBD1 (5 bases). The sequencing input was PBMCs or T cells enriched from blood (not recorded which). This sequence was found in a woman aged 25-40 years who had recovered from COVID-19. For the CDR3, the DNA is TGTGCCAGCAGTGATCCTGGACAGAACACTGAAGCTTTCTTT. Translated: CASSDPGQNTEAFF. Combining the CDR3 with reference TRBV2 and TRBJ1-1 gives the whole variable domain EPEVTQTPSHQVTQMGQEVILRCVPISNHLYFYWYRQILGQKVEFLVSFYNNEISEKSEIFDDQFSVERPDGSNFTLKIRSTKLEDSAMYFCASSDPGQNTEAFFGQGTRLTVV.